These 10 T cell receptor beta chains share one sample of origin, sequenced in a study of cytomegalovirus exposure and HLA in healthy donors. Clones were read by immunoSEQ multiplex PCR, and TCRdb kept only the in-frame ones, dropping some. The data contain under 400,000 clones, roughly 87% of them seen just once; the ten biggest clones take up approximately 0.9%. The material sequenced was PBMCs. The receptors originated from a man aged 25 to 40 in good health and CMV-seronegative.

V and J are TRBV5-1 and TRBJ2-7; 7 positions agree with TRBD1. Per germline, CDR1 SGHRS and CDR2 YFSETQ. The CDR3 covers 14 residues. V was clipped by 4 bases and J by 3 bases; unmatched bases: 7. The CDR3 DNA is TGCGCCAGCAGCATGGGGACAGTCCTCTACGAGCAGTACTTC. Residues: CASSMGTVLYEQYF.

The chain couples TRBV7-2 to TRBJ2-7; possible D gene TRBD1, 6 bases. The length of the CDR3 is 15 residues. CDR1 SGHTA and CDR2 FQGNSA come from the germline V gene. The V and J ends lost 1 base and 6 bases respectively, with 16 bases between them. CDR3 sequence: CASSLVRQGLGEQYF. The CDR3 nucleotides are TGTGCCAGCAGCTTAGTGCGCCAGGGGTTGGGCGAGCAGTACTTC.

This sequence joins TRBV6-6 and TRBJ2-3; 9 bases line up with TRBD2. Germline CDR1 and CDR2: MNHNY and SVGAGI (reference sequence). There are 15 residues in the CDR3. Unmatched junction bases numbered 2, after V lost 1 base and J lost 3 bases. The CDR3 DNA is TGTGCCAGCAGTTACTTAGCGGGAGCTACAGATACGCAGTATTTT. Amino acid sequence: CASSYLAGATDTQYF.

V gene TRBV27 combines with J gene TRBJ2-7, with a tentative D call TRBD1 (8 bases). V lost 8 bases, J lost 6 bases, and 14 bases lay in between. The CDR3 loop spans 12 amino acids. CDR1 is MNHEY, CDR2 SMNVEV, per germline (reference sequence). DNA for the CDR3: TGTGCCAGCCAACAGGGGGGGCGCGAGCAGTACTTC. Translating gives CASQQGGREQYF.

The gene calls are TRBV7-9 and TRBJ1-4, with no clear D. V lost 1 base to trimming and J lost 1 base, with 16 bases between them. The CDR3 has 18 amino acids. CDR1 is SEHNR, CDR2 FQNEAQ, per germline (reference sequence). The DNA for the CDR3 is TGTGCCAGCAGCTTAGGGTCGAGAGGAGGCCTAACTAATGAAAAACTGTTTTTT. Translating it yields CASSLGSRGGLTNEKLFF.

J is TRBJ2-1 and V is TRBV19, with TRBD2 matching 10 bases. CDR1 is LNHDA, CDR2 SQIVND, per germline (reference sequence). The CDR3 totals 15 residues. Unmatched junction bases numbered 9, after V lost 3 bases and J lost 10 bases. The CDR3 bases are TGTGCCAGTAGTATGGAAGCGGGGGGGCCCGGGGAGCAGTTCTTC. Residues: CASSMEAGGPGEQFF.

The V gene is TRBV6-1, the J gene TRBJ1-3; 8 nucleotides match TRBD1. Trimming took 7 bases from V and 1 from J; bases not matched to a gene: 3. This CDR3 spans 14 amino acids. Germline assignment: CDR1 MNHNS and CDR2 SASEGT. This CDR3 reads CASTDRGSGNTIYF. The CDR3, as DNA: TGTGCCAGCACCGACAGGGGATCTGGAAACACCATATATTTT.

Here the CDR3 DNA reads TGTGCCAGCAGTAACAGGGAAAGCTCCTATAATTCACCCCTCCACTTT. It encodes CASSNRESSYNSPLHF. The chain links TRBV5-6 to TRBJ1-6; possibly TRBD1 for D (6 bases). Germline values: CDR1 SGHDT, CDR2 YYEEEE. The CDR3 consists of 16 residues. V shed 5 bases and J shed 0 bases, with 12 bases lying between them. Based on the CDR3 plus reference TRBV5-6 and TRBJ1-6, the full variable domain is DAGVTQSPTHLIKTRGQQVTLRCSPKSGHDTVSWYQQALGQGPQFIFQYYEEEERQRGNFPDRFSGHQFPNYSSELNVNALLLGDSALYLCASSNRESSYNSPLHFGNGTRLTVT.

The chain joins TRBV5-4 to TRBJ2-7; 9 bases fit TRBD1. Germline V gives CDR1 SGHNT, CDR2 YYREEE (reference sequence). V shed 2 bases, J shed 6 bases, and the junction held 6 bases outside the gene matches. The CDR3 loop spans 14 amino acids. The CDR3 nucleotides are TGTGCCAGCAGCTTTGGGGGGACAGGGACCGAGCAGTACTTC. It translates to CASSFGGTGTEQYF.

This chain connects TRBV18 to TRBJ1-2, with unresolved D. CDR1 and CDR2 (germline): KGHSH, LQKENI. The CDR3 is made up of 15 amino acids. V gave up 6 bases and J gave up 4 bases, with 18 bases separating them. The CDR3 is CASSLGDSDGYGYTF. The CDR3 bases are TGTGCCAGCTCGCTCGGCGACTCCGACGGCTATGGCTACACCTTC.